Sequencing of this T cell receptor beta chain was carried out in a study of radiotherapy plus CTLA-4 blockade in lung cancer. The CDR3 loop spans 16 amino acids. V was shortened by 0 bases and J by 5 bases, with 15 bases between the two germline ends. Germline V lookup: CDR1 SGHDT, CDR2 YYEEEE. Sequencing was performed with immunoSEQ multiplex PCR; in TCRdb, only in-frame clones are kept and a portion is missing. The sample includes 130,000 or so clones, 75% to 90% of them seen just once. Specimen: peripheral blood, collected from a patient treated with radiotherapy plus ipilimumab. This TCR was sampled from a human donor with non-small cell lung cancer that progressed on radiotherapy plus ipilimumab. V is TRBV5-6 and J is TRBJ1-3, with D perhaps matching TRBD1 (6 bases). The chain's CDR3 is CASSLANARGRNTIYF. The CDR3 DNA is TGTGCCAGCAGCTTGGCCAACGCCAGGGGAAGAAACACCATATATTTT.